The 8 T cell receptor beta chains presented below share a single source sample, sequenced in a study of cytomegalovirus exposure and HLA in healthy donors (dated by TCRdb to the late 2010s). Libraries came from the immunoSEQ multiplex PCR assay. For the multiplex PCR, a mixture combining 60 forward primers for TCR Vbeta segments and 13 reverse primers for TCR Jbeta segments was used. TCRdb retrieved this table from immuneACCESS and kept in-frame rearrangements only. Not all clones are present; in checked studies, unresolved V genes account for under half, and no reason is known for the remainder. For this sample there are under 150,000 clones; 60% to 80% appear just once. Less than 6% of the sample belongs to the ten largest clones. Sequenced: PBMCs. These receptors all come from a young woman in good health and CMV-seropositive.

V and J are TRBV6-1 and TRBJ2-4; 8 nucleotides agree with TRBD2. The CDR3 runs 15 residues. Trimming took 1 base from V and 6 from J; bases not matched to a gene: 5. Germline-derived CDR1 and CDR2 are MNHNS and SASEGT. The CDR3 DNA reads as TGTGCCAGCAGTGAAGTAGAAGCGGGAGTAAACATTCAGTACTTC. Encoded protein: CASSEVEAGVNIQYF.

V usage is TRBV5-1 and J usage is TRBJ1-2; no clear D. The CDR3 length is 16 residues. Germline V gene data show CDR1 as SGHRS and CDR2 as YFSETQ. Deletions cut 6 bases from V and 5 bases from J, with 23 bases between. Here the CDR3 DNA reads TGCGCCAGCACCCAAATGATCAGTGATCCGGGGTATGGCTACACCTTC. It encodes CASTQMISDPGYGYTF.

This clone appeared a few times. CDR3 DNA sequence: TGCGCCAGCAGCCGGAGCGGGGCCTCCTTAGATACGCAGTATTTT. Translated, it gives CASSRSGASLDTQYF. The chain joins TRBV5-1 to TRBJ2-3; 7 bases line up with TRBD2. Germline values: CDR1 SGHRS, CDR2 YFSETQ. V was clipped by 4 bases and J by 5 bases; unmatched bases: 10. The CDR3 contains 15 residues.

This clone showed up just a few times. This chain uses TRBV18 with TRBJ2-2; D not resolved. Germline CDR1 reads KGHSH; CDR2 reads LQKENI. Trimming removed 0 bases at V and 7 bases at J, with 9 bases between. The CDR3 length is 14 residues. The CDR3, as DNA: TGTGCCAGCTCACCACCGGTCGGTGGCGGGGAGCTGTTTTTT. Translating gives CASSPPVGGGELFF.

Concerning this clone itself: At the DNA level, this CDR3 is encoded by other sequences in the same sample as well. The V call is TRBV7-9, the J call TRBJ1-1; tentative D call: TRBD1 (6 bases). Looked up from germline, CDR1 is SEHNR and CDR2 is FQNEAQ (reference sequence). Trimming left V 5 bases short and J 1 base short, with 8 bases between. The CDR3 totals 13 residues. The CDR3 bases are TGTGCCAGCAGCATACAGGGGAACACTGAAGCTTTCTTT. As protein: CASSIQGNTEAFF.

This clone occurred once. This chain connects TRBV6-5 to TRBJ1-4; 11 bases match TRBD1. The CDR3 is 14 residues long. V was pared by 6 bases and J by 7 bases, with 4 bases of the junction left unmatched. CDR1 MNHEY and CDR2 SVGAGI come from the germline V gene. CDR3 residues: CASSGTGGGEKLFF. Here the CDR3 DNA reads TGTGCCAGCAGCGGGACAGGGGGAGGTGAAAAACTGTTTTTT.

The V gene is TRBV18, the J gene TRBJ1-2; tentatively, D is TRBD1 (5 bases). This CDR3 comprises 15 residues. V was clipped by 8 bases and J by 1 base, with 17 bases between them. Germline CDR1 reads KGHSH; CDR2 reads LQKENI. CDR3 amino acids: CASAIPPGGNYGYTF. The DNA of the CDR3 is TGTGCCAGCGCCATCCCCCCCGGGGGTAACTATGGCTACACCTTC.

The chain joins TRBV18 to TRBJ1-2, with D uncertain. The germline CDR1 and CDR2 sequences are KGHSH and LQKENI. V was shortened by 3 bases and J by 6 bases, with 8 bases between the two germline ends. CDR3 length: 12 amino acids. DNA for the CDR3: TGTGCCAGCTCACCTGCTGAGGATGGCTACACCTTC. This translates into CASSPAEDGYTF.